Described below is a single TCR beta chain sequence and its context. These data belong to a study of blood T cell repertoires in COVID-19. CDR3 size: 16 residues. Germline-derived CDR1 and CDR2 are MGHRA and YSYEKL. Trimming cost V 1 base and J 1 base; bases outside gene matches: 3. Original processing notes: Amplification from reference gene primers served as the basis for estimated nucleated cell counts. Data came from immunoSEQ multiplex PCR; TCRdb stores just in-frame clones and leaves some out. The V and J calls and clone size are taken from that table; D and trimming were inferred from the DNA. The table includes 150,000 to 200,000 clones, approximately 89% detected once.

V is TRBV4-1 and J is TRBJ2-2, with TRBD2 matching over 7 bases. This TCR came from a woman in her 30s with acute or convalescent COVID-19. Material: peripheral blood. The CDR3: CASSQAGGRNTGELFF. The CDR3, as DNA: TGCGCCAGCAGCCAAGCTGGCGGGAGGAACACCGGGGAGCTGTTTTTT.